Sequencing of this TCR beta chain was carried out in a study of PD-1 blockade in classical Hodgkin lymphoma. Relapse was seen in all patients after autologous stem cell transplantation, and brentuximab vedotin exposure was variable. By magnetic negative selection, CD4+ T cells were purified from thawed PBMCs. V gave up 3 bases and J gave up 7 bases, with 16 bases separating them. CDR3 length: 14 amino acids. Looked up from germline, CDR1 is SEHNR and CDR2 is FQNEAQ (reference sequence). Some clones are missing from TCRdb's copy, which holds only in-frame ones; the method was immunoSEQ multiplex PCR. The table includes thousands of clones, around 90% detected once.

Source: CD4+ T cells from blood, taken at baseline. This TCR was sampled from a human donor with classical Hodgkin lymphoma. The chain joins TRBV7-9 to TRBJ2-7; D is perhaps TRBD1 or TRBD2 (5 bases each). CDR3 nucleotides: TGTGCCAGCAGCTTCCCCGGGGCTGTAGGAGAGCAGTACTTC. Translation: CASSFPGAVGEQYF.